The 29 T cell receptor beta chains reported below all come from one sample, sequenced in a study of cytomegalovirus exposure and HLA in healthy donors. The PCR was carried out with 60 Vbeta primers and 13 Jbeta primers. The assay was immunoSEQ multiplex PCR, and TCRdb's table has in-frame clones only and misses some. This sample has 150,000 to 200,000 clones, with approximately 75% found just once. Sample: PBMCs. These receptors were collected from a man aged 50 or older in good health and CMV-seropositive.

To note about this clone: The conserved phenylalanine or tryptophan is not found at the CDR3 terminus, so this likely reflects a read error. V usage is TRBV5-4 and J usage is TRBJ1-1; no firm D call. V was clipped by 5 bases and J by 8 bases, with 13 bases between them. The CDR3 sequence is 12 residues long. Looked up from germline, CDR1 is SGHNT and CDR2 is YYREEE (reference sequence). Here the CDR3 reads CASRLDGAEAFL. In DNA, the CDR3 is TGTGCCAGCAGGCTTGACGGAGCCGAAGCTTTCCTT.

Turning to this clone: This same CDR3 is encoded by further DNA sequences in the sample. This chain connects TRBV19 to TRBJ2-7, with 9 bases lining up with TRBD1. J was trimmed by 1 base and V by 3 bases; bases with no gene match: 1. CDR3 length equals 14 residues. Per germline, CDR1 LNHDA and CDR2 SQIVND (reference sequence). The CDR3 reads CASSIGTGSYEQYF. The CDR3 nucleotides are TGTGCCAGTAGTATTGGGACAGGGTCCTACGAGCAGTACTTC.

CDR3 protein: CAIKGQGIRQSSGNTIYF. The CDR3 DNA follows: TGTGCCATCAAGGGACAGGGGATAAGGCAGAGCTCTGGAAACACCATATATTTT. The chain is built from TRBV10-3 and TRBJ1-3; 10 bases align to TRBD1. The CDR3 is 18 residues long. V shed 7 bases, J shed 0 bases, and the junction held 12 bases outside the gene matches. The V gene's germline CDR1 is ENHRY and CDR2 SYGVKD.

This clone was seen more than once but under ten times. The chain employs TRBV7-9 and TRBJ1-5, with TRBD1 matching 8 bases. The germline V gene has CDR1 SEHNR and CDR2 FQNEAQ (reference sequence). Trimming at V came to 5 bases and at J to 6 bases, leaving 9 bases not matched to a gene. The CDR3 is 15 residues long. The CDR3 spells CASSPLGQGGQPQHF. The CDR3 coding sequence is TGTGCCAGCAGCCCGCTTGGACAGGGCGGTCAGCCCCAGCATTTT.

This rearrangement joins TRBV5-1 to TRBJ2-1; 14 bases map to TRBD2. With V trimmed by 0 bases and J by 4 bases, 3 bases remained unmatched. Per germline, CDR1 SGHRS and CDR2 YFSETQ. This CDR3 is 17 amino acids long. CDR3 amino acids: CASSLGLAGGMYNEQFF. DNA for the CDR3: TGCGCCAGCAGCTTGGGACTAGCGGGGGGGATGTACAATGAGCAGTTCTTC.

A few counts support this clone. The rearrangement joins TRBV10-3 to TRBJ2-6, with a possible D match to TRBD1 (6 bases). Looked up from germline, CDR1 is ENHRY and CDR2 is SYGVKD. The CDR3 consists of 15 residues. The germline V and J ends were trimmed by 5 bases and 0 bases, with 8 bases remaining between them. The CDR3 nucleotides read TGTGCCATCAGTTTCAGGGGCTCTGGGGCCAACGTCCTGACTTTC. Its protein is CAISFRGSGANVLTF.

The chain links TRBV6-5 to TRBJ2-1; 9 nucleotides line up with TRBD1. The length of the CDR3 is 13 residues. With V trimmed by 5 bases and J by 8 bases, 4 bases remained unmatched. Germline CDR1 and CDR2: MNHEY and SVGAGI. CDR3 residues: CASSHRGLDEQFF. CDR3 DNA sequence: TGTGCCAGCAGTCACAGGGGGCTTGATGAGCAGTTCTTC.

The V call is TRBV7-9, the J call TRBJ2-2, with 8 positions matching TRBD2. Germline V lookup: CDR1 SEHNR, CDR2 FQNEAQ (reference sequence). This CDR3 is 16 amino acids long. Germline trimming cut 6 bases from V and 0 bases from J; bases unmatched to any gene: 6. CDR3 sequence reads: CASSSGLAANTGELFF. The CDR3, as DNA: TGTGCCAGCAGTTCCGGACTAGCTGCGAACACCGGGGAGCTGTTTTTT.

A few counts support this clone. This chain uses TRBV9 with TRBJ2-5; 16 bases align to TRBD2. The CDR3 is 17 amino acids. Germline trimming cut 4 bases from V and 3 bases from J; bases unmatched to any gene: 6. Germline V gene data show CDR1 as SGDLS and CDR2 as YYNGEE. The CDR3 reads CASSIGTSGGEKETQYF. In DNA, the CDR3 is TGTGCCAGCAGCATTGGGACTAGCGGGGGGGAAAAAGAGACCCAGTACTTC.

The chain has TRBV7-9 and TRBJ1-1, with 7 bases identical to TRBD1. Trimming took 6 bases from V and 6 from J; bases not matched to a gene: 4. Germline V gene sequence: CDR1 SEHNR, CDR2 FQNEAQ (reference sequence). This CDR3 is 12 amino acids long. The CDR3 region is CASRPTGAEAFF. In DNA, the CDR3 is TGTGCCAGCAGGCCTACAGGGGCTGAAGCTTTCTTT.

The CDR3 DNA is TGTGCCAGCAGCCGCGGACAGGCTAGCAATCAGCCCCAGCATTTT. Protein product: CASSRGQASNQPQHF. This chain connects TRBV5-6 to TRBJ1-5, with 7 bases lining up with TRBD1. The CDR3 loop spans 15 amino acids. Germline CDR1 SGHDT, CDR2 YYEEEE. The J segment lost 0 bases and the V segment lost 4 bases, leaving 4 bases of the junction unmatched.

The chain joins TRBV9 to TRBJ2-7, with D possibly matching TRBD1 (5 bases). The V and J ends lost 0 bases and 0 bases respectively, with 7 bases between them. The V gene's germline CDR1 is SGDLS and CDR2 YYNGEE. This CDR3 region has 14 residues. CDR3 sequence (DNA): TGTGCCAGCAGCGTAGAGCAGGGCTCCTACGAGCAGTACTTC. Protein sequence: CASSVEQGSYEQYF.

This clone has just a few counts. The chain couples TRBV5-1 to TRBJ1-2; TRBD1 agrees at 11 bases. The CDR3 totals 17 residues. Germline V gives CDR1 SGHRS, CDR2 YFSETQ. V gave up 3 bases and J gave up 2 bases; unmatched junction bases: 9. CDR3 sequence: CASSSGQGARGNYGYTF. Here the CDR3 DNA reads TGCGCCAGCAGCTCCGGACAGGGGGCGCGTGGGAACTATGGCTACACCTTC.

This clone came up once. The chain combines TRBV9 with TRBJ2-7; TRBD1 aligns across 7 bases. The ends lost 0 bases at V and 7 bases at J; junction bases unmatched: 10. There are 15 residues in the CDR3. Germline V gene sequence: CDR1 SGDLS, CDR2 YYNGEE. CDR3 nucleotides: TGTGCCAGCAGCGTAGTGTCAGGGGGTGGTGGTGAGCAGTACTTC. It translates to CASSVVSGGGGEQYF.

The CDR3 DNA is TGTGCCAGCAGCTTGGGACCGGGACAGGGCGCCTACGAGCAGTACTTC. Amino acid sequence: CASSLGPGQGAYEQYF. V gene TRBV5-6 combines with J gene TRBJ2-7, with 9 bases matching TRBD1. With V trimmed by 0 bases and J by 2 bases, 6 bases remained unmatched. This CDR3 region has 16 residues. Germline loops: CDR1 SGHDT, CDR2 YYEEEE.

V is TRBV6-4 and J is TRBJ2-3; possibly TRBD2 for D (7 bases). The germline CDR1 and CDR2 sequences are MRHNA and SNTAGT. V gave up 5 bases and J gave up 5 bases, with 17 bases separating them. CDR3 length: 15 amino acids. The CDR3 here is CASSTEGGGQDTQYF. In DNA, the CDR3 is TGTGCCAGCAGTACCGAAGGCGGGGGCCAAGATACGCAGTATTTT.

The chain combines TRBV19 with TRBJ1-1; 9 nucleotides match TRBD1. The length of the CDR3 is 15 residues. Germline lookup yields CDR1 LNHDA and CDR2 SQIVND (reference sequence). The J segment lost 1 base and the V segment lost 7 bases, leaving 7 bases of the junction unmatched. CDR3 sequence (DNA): TGTGCCAGTATCCTGACAGGGGGAAAGAACACTGAAGCTTTCTTT. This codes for CASILTGGKNTEAFF.

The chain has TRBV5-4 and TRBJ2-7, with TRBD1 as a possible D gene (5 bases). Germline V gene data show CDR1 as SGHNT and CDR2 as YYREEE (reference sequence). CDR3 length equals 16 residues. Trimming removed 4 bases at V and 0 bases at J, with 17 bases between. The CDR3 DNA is TGTGCCAGCAGCAGGGGCGGCACTCCCAGCTCCTACGAGCAGTACTTC. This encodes CASSRGGTPSSYEQYF.

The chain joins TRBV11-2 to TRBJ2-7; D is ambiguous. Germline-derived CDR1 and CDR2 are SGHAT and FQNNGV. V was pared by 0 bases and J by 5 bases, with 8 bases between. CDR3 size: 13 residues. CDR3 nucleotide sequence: TGTGCCAGCAGCTTAGATCGACTTAACGAGCAGTACTTC. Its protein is CASSLDRLNEQYF.

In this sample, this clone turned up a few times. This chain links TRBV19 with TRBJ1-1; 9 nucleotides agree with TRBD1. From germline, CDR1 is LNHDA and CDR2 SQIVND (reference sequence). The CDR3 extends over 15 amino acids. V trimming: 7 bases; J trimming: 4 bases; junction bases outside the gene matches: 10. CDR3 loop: CASNPRTGEGTEAFF. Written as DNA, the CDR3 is TGTGCCAGTAATCCACGGACAGGGGAGGGCACTGAAGCTTTCTTT. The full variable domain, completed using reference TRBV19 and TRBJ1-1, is DGGITQSPKYLFRKEGQNVTLSCEQNLNHDAMYWYRQDPGQGLRLIYYSQIVNDFQKGDIAEGYSVSREKKESFPLTVTSAQKNPTAFYLCASNPRTGEGTEAFFGQGTRLTVV.

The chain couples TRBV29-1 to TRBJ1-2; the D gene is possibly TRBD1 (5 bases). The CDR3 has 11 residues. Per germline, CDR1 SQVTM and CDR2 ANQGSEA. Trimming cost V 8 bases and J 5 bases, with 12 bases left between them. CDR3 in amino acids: CSTQRGYGYTF. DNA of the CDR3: TGCAGCACCCAACGGGGGTATGGCTACACCTTC. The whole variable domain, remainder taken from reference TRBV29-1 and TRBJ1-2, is SAVISQKPSRDICQRGTSLTIQCQVDSQVTMMFWYRQQPGQSLTLIATANQGSEATYESGFVIDKFPISRPNLTFSTLTVSNMSPEDSSIYLCSTQRGYGYTFGSGTRLTVV.

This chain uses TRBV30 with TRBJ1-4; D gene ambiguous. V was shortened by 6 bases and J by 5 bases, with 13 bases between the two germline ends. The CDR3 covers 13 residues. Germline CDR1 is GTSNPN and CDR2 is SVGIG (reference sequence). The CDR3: CACAGFINEKLFF. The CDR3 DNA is TGTGCCTGCGCCGGGTTCATAAATGAAAAACTGTTTTTT.

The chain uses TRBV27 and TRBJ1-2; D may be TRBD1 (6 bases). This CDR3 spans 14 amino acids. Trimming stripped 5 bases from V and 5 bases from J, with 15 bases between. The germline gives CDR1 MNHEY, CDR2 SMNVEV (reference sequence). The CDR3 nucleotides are TGTGCCAGCAGTACCCACCAGGGGATTTATGGCTACACCTTC. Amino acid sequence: CASSTHQGIYGYTF.

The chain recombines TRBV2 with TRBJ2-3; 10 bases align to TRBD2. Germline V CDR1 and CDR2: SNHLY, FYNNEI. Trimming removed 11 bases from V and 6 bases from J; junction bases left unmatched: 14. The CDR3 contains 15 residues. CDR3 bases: TGTGCCGGGCGGTCGGTTCTAGCGGGGGTTGATACGCAGTATTTT. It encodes CAGRSVLAGVDTQYF.

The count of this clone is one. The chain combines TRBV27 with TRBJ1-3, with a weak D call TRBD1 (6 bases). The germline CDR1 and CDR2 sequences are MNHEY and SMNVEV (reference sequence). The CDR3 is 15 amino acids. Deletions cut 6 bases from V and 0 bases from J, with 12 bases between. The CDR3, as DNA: TGTGCCAGCAGGACAGGCGCTAGCTCTGGAAACACCATATATTTT. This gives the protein CASRTGASSGNTIYF.

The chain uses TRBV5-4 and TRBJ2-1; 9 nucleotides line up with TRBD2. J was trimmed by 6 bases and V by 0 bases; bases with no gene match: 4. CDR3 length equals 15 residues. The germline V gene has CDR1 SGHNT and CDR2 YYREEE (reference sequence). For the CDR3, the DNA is TGTGCCAGCAGCTTGGGCGGGGGGGATAGCAATGAGCAGTTCTTC. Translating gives CASSLGGGDSNEQFF.

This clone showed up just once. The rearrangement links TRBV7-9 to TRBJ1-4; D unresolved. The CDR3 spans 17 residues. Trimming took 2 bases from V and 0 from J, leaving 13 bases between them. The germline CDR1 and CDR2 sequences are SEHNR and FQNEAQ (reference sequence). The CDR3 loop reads CASSLPQREATNEKLFF. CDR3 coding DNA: TGTGCCAGCAGCTTACCTCAGAGGGAGGCAACTAATGAAAAACTGTTTTTT.

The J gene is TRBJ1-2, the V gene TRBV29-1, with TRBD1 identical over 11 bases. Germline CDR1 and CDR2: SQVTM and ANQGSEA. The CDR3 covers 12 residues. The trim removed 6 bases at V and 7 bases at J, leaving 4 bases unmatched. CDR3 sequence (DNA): TGCAGCGTGGGGACAGGGGGAGGTGGCTACACCTTC. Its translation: CSVGTGGGGYTF.

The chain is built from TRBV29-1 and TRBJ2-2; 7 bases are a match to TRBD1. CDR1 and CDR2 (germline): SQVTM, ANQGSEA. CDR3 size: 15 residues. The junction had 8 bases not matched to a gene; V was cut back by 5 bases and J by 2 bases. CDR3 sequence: CSVSAGTANTGELFF. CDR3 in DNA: TGCAGCGTTTCGGCCGGGACAGCTAACACCGGGGAGCTGTTTTTT.